The rows below give T cell receptor beta chains drawn from one sample of a study of CD8 T cells in ankylosing spondylitis. TCRdb re-analysed the 5' RACE reads in MiXCR, keeping a single row per CDR3 protein. In the table there are fewer than 400,000 distinct CDR3 sequences, around 20% of which are singletons. Sequences were obtained from blood, either unsorted or a sorted T cell fraction (not recorded which). These receptors were obtained from a male donor with ankylosing spondylitis. Both conserved end residues are part of each CDR3. The order of the fields is CDR3 length, V gene, J gene, CDR3 protein.

CDR3 length: 12
V gene: TRBV5-1
J gene: TRBJ2-1
CDR3 protein: CASSFQGDEQFF

CDR3 length: 13
V gene: TRBV20-1
J gene: TRBJ2-2
CDR3 protein: CSGISVETGELFF

CDR3 length: 14
V gene: TRBV27
J gene: TRBJ2-3
CDR3 protein: CASSVDLPTDTQYF

CDR3 length: 15
V gene: TRBV9
J gene: TRBJ2-1
CDR3 protein: CASSAGPAGVGEQFF

CDR3 length: 16
V gene: TRBV12-3/TRBV12-4
J gene: TRBJ2-2
CDR3 protein: CASSLMAGGNTGELFF

CDR3 length: 15
V gene: TRBV11-2
J gene: TRBJ1-2
CDR3 protein: CASSLDHGVGYGYTF

CDR3 length: 13
V gene: TRBV3-1
J gene: TRBJ2-3
CDR3 protein: CASRLTGRNTQYF

CDR3 length: 15
V gene: TRBV7-3
J gene: TRBJ2-2
CDR3 protein: CASSLSGGGFGELFF

CDR3 length: 12
V gene: TRBV9
J gene: TRBJ1-4
CDR3 protein: CASSVVGGRLFF

CDR3 length: 16
V gene: TRBV20-1
J gene: TRBJ2-3
CDR3 protein: CSVRDPGQGAGDTQYF

CDR3 length: 14
V gene: TRBV3-1
J gene: TRBJ2-3
CDR3 protein: CASSPTGGTDTQYF

CDR3 length: 14
V gene: TRBV20-1
J gene: TRBJ1-6
CDR3 protein: CSARASSYNSPLHF

CDR3 length: 17
V gene: TRBV6-1
J gene: TRBJ1-1
CDR3 protein: CASSSTNLRPMITEAFF

CDR3 length: 14
V gene: TRBV18
J gene: TRBJ2-7
CDR3 protein: CASSPWPGRNEQYF

CDR3 length: 14
V gene: TRBV10-2
J gene: TRBJ2-2
CDR3 protein: CASKGQGISGELFF

CDR3 length: 16
V gene: TRBV2
J gene: TRBJ1-3
CDR3 protein: CASRDPGTGSGNTIYF

CDR3 length: 15
V gene: TRBV7-2
J gene: TRBJ2-7
CDR3 protein: CASSLAGTPSYEQYF

CDR3 length: 15
V gene: TRBV7-2
J gene: TRBJ2-2
CDR3 protein: CASSAGTPYTGELFF

CDR3 length: 14
V gene: TRBV20-1
J gene: TRBJ2-6
CDR3 protein: CSAKPGAGANVLTF

CDR3 length: 16
V gene: TRBV29-1
J gene: TRBJ2-1
CDR3 protein: CSASNPLAGGHNEQFF

CDR3 length: 17
V gene: TRBV10-3
J gene: TRBJ2-7
CDR3 protein: CAIEVEGSGIGGYEQYF

CDR3 length: 15
V gene: TRBV9
J gene: TRBJ2-3
CDR3 protein: CASSVLTSGTDTQYF

CDR3 length: 13
V gene: TRBV7-3
J gene: TRBJ2-1
CDR3 protein: CASSLSRLHEQFF

CDR3 length: 14
V gene: TRBV5-6
J gene: TRBJ2-5
CDR3 protein: CASSFPTGGETQYF